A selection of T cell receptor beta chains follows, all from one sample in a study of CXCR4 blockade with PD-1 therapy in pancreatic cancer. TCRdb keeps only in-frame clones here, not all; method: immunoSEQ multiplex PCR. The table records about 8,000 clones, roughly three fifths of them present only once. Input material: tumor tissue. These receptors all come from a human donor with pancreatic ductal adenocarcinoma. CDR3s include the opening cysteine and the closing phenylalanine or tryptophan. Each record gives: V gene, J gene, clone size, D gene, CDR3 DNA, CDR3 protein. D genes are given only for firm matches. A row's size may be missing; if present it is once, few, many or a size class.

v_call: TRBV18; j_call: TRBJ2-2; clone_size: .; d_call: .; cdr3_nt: TGTGCCAGCTCACAGGGGTTCAACACCGGGGAGCTGTTTTTT; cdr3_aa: CASSQGFNTGELFF
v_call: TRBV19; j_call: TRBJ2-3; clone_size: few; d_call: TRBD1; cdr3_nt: TGTGCCAGTAGCGAGGACAGGGTACCAACAGATACGCAGTATTTT; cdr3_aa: CASSEDRVPTDTQYF
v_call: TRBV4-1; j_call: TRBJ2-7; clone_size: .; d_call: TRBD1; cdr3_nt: TGCGCCAGCAGCCAAGAGCCTACCGGGACAGGGGTCCCCTACGAGCAGTACTTC; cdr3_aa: CASSQEPTGTGVPYEQYF
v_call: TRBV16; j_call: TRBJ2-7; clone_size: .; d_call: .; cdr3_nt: TGTGCCAGCAGCCAAGGCGGCTACGAGCAGTACTTC; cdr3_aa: CASSQGGYEQYF
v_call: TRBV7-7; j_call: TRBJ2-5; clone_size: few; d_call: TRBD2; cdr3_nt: TGTGCCAGCAGCTTACGGTCTAGCGGCGGGACCCAGTACTTC; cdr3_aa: CASSLRSSGGTQYF
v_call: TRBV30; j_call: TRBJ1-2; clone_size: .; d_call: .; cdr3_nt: TGTGCCTGGAGTTACCCCCCCCGGGTCTTTAACTATGGCTACACCTTC; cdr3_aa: CAWSYPPRVFNYGYTF
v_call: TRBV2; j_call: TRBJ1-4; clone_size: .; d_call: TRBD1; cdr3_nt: TGTGCCAGCAGGGGCGGGACAGGGCAGTCTAATGAAAAACTGTTTTTT; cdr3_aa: CASRGGTGQSNEKLFF
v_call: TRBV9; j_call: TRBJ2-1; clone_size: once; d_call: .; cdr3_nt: TGTGCCAGCAGCTTTCGACTCGGCAATGAGCAGTTCTTC; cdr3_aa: CASSFRLGNEQFF
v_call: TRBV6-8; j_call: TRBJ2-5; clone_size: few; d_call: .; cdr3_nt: TGTGCCAGCAGTTACTTGGGGGGACAAGAGACCCAGTACTTC; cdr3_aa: CASSYLGGQETQYF
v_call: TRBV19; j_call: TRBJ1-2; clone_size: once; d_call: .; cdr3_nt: TGTGCCAGTAGTATAGGGCCGGGATCGAACTATGGCTACACCTTC; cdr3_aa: CASSIGPGSNYGYTF
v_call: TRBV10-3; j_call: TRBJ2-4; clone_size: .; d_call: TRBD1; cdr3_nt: TGTGCCATCTCTGACGGGACAGGGGACATTCAGTACTTC; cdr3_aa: CAISDGTGDIQYF
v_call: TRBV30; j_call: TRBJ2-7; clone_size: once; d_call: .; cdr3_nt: TGTGCCTGGAGTGACCAGGGCTACGAGCAGTACTTC; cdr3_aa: CAWSDQGYEQYF
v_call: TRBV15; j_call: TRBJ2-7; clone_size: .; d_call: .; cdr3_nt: TGTGCCACCAGCAGCCCCACTACGATCCACAGACTGGCCGACGAGCAGTACTTC; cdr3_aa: CATSSPTTIHRLADEQYF
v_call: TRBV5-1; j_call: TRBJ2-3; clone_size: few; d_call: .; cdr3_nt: TGCGCCAGCAGCTTAAGCGGGAGCACAGATACGCAGTATTTT; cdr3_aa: CASSLSGSTDTQYF
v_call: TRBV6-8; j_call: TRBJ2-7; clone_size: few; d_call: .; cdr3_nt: TGTGCCAGCAGTCTGGACGCAAGATCCTACGAGCAGTACTTC; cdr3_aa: CASSLDARSYEQYF
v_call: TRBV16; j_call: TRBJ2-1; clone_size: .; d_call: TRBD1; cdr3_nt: TGTGCCAGCATCCCGGGACAGGGTTACAATGAGCAGTTCTTC; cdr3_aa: CASIPGQGYNEQFF
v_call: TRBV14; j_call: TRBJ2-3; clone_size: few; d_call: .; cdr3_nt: TGTGCCAGCAGCCATTCTAGTGTCTGGGGCACAGATACGCAGTATTTT; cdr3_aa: CASSHSSVWGTDTQYF
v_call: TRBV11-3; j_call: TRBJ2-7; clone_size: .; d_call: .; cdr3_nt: TGTGCCAGCAGCCCCGGGGCCAGAGACGGATACGAGCAGTACTTC; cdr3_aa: CASSPGARDGYEQYF
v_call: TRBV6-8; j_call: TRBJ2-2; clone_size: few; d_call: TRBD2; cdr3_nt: TGTGCCAGCAGCCAGGGGGGGACTAGCGCCCTCACCGGGGAGCTGTTTTTT; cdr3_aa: CASSQGGTSALTGELFF
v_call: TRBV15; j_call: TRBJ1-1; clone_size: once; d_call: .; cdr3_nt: TGTGCCACCAGCAGGGGGTCGGCTTCCACTGAAGCTTTCTTT; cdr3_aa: CATSRGSASTEAFF
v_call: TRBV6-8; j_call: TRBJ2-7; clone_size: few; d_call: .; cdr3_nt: TGTGCCAGCAGTTCTTCAGGGAACGAGCAGTACTTC; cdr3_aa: CASSSSGNEQYF
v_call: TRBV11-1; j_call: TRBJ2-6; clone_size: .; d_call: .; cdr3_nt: TGTGCCAGCAGCCCACAGGTTGCTGGGGCCAACGTCCTGACTTTC; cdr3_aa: CASSPQVAGANVLTF
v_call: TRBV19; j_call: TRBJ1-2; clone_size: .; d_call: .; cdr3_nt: TGTGCCAGTAGTATGAAGGGTGGCTACACCTTC; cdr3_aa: CASSMKGGYTF
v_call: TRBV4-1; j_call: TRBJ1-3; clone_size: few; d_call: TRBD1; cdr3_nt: TGCGCCAGCAGCCTAGGACAGGGGGCTACTGGAAACACCATATATTTT; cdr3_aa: CASSLGQGATGNTIYF
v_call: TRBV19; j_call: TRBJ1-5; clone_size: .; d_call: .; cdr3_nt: TGTGCCAGTAGTATAGAGCGTAATCAACCCCAGCATTTT; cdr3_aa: CASSIERNQPQHF
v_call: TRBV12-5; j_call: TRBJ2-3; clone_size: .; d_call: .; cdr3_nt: TGTGCTAGTGGTTTGGGACTAACCACAGATACGCAGTATTTT; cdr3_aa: CASGLGLTTDTQYF
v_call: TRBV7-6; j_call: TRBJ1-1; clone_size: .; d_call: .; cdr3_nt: TGTGCCAGCAGTTTAGCCAGGGGTCCGGGGACTGAAGCTTTCTTT; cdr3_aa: CASSLARGPGTEAFF
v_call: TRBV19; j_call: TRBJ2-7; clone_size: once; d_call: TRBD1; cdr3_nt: TGTGCCAGTAGCGGACAGGGAGAGGCCTACGAGCAGTACTTC; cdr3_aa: CASSGQGEAYEQYF
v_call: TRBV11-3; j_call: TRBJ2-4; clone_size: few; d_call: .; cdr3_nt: TGTGCCAGCAGCCAGACCATTCTAGCCAAAAACATTCAGTACTTC; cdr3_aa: CASSQTILAKNIQYF
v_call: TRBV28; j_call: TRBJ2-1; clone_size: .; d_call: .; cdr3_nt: TGTGCCAGCAGTTCAGCCTACAGTGAGCAGTTCTTC; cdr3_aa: CASSSAYSEQFF
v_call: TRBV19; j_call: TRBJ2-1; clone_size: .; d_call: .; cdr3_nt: TGTGCCAGTAGAACCACAGCTAACTCCTACAATGAGCAGTTCTTC; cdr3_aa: CASRTTANSYNEQFF
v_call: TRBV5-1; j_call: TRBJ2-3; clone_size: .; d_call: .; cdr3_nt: TGCGCCAGTACAGTTATGGGGGGCCCGGGGACGCAGTATTTT; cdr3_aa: CASTVMGGPGTQYF
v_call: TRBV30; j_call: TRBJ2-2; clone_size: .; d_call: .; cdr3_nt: TGTGCCTGGAGTAGCCGAAACACCGGGGAGCTGTTTTTT; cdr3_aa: CAWSSRNTGELFF
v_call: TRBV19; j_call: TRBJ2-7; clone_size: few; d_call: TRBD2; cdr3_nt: TGTGCCAGTAGTATGCTAGCGGGAGCGGGCGAGCAGTACTTC; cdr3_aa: CASSMLAGAGEQYF
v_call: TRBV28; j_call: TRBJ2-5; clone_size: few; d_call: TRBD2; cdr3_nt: TGTGCCAGCACCGGCGGGAGTTTGGTCCAAGAGACCCAGTACTTC; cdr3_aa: CASTGGSLVQETQYF
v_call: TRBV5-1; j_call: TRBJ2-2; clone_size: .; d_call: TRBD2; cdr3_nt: TGCGCCAGCAGCTTGGTACTAGCGGATCCCGGGAAGCTGTTTTTT; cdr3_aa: CASSLVLADPGKLFF
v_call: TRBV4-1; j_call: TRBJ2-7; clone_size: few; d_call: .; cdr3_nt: TGCGCCAGCAGCCAAGGTTTACGGGAGAGCTCCTACGAGCAGTACTTC; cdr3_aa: CASSQGLRESSYEQYF
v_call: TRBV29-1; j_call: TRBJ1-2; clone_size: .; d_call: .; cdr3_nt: TGCAGCGTTGAAGTGGCAGGCCCTATGGGCTACACCTTC; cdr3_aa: CSVEVAGPMGYTF
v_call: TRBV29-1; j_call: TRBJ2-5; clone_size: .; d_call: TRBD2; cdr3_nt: TGCAGCGTTGAAGCAAGCGGGAGATTCTGGGAGACCCAGTACTTC; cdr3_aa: CSVEASGRFWETQYF
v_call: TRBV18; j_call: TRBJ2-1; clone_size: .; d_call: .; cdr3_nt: TGTGCCAGCTCACCGGGCAGCTTCAGGGTGTTGCCCTACAATGAGCAGTTCTTC; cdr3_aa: CASSPGSFRVLPYNEQFF
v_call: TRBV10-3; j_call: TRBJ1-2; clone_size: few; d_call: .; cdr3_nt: TGTGCCATCAGTGATACACAGGGAAACTATGGCTACACCTTC; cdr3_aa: CAISDTQGNYGYTF
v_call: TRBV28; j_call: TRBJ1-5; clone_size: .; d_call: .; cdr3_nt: TGTGCCAGCAGTCCTCCCCCTGAGGAGCCCCAGCATTTT; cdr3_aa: CASSPPPEEPQHF
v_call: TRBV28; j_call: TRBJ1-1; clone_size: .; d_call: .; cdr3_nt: TGTGCCAGCAGTTTCACAGGGATCGATGAAGCTTTCTTT; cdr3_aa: CASSFTGIDEAFF
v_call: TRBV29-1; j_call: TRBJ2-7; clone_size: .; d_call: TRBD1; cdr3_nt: TGCAGCGTTGTAACAGGGGGAGACTCCTACGAGCAGTACTTC; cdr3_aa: CSVVTGGDSYEQYF
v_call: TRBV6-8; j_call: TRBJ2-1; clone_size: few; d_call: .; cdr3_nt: TGTGCCAGCAGCCCCTCCCTTTACGGCAATGAGCAGTTCTTC; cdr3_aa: CASSPSLYGNEQFF
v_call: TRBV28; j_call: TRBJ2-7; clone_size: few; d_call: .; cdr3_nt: TGTGCCAGCAGCCTCCAGGACTACGAGCAGTACTTC; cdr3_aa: CASSLQDYEQYF
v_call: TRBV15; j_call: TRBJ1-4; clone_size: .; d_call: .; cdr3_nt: TGTGCCACCAGCCTCGACCGGACGGGTGTAAAAGAAAAACTGTTTTTT; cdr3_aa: CATSLDRTGVKEKLFF
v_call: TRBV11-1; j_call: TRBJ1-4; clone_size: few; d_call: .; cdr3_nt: TGTGCCAGCAGTTCAAGCAGGGGCGCACATGAAAAACTGTTTTTT; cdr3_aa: CASSSSRGAHEKLFF
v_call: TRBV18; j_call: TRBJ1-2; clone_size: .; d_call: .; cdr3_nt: TGTGCCAGCTCCCCTTTGGACAGTAACTATGGCTACACCTTC; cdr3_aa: CASSPLDSNYGYTF
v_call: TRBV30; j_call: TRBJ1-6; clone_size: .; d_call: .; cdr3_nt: TGTGCCTGGGGTGCAGGGCTTGGATCACCCCTCCACTTT; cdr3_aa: CAWGAGLGSPLHF
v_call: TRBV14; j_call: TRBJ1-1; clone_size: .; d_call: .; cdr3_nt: TGTGCCAGCAGCCAAGACAGGAGGACTGAAGCTTTCTTT; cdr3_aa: CASSQDRRTEAFF
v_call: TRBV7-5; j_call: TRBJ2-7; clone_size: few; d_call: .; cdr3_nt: TGTGCCAGCAGCTTGTTCCCCCCTAACCTAGCGGGAGCACCCGAGCAGTACTTC; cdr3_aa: CASSLFPPNLAGAPEQYF
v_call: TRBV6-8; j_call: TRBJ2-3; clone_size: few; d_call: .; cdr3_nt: TGTGCCAGCAGCCCCGGACTCGGCCATCCGCAGTATTTT; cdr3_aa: CASSPGLGHPQYF
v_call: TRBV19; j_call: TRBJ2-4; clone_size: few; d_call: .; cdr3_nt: TGTGCCAGTAGTCTGCCAGGGTGGGGAAACATTCAGTACTTC; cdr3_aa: CASSLPGWGNIQYF